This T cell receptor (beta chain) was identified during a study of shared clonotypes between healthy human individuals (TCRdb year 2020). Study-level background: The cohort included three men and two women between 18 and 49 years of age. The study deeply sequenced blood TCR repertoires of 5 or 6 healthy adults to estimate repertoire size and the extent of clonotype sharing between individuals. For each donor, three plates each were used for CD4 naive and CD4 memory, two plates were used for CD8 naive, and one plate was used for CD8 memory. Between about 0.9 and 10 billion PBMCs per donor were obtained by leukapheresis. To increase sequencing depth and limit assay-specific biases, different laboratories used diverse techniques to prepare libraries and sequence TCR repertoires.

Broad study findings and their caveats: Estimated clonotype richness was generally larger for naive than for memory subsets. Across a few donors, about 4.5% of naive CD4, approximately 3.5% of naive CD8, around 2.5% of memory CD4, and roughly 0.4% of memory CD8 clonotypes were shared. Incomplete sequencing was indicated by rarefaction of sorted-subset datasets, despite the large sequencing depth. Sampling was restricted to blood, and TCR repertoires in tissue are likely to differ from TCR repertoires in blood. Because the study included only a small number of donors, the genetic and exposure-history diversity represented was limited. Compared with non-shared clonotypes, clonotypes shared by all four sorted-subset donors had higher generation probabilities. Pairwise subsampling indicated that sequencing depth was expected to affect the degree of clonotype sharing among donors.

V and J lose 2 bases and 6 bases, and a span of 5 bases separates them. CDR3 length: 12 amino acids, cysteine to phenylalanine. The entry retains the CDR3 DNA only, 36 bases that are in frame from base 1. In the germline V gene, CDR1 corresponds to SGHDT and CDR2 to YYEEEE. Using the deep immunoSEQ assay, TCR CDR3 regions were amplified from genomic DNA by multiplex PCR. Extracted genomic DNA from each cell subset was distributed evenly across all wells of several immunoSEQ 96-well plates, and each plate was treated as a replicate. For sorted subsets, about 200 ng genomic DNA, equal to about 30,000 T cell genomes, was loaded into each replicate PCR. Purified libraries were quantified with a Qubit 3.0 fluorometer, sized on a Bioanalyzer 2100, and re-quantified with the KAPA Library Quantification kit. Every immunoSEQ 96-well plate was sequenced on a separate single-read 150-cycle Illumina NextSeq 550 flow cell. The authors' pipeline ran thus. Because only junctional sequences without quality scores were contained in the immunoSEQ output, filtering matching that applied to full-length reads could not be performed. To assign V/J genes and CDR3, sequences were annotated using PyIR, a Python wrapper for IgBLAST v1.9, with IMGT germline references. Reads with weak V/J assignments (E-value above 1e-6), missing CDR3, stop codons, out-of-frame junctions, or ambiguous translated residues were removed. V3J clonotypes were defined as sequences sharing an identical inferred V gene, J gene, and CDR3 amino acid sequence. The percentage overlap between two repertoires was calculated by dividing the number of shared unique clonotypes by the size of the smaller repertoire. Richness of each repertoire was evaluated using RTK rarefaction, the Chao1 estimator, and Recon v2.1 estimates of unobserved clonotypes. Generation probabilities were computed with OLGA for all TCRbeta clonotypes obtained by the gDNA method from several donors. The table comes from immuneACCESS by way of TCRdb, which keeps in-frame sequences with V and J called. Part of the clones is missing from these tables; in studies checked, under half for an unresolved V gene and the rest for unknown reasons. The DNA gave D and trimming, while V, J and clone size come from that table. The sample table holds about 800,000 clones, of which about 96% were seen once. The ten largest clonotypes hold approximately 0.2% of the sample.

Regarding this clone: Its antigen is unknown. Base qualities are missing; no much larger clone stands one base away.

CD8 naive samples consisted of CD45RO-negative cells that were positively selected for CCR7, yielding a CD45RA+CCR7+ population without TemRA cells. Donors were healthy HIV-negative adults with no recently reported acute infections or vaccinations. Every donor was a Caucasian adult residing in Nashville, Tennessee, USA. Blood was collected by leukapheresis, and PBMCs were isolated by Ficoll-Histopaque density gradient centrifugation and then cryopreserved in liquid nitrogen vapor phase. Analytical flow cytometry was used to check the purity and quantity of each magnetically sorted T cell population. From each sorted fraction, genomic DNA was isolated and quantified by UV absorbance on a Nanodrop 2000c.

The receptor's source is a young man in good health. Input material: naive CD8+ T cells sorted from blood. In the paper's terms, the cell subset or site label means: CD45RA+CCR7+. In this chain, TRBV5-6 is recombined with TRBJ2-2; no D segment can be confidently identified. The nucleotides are TGTGCCAGCAGCTTCCCCTCCGGGGAGCTGTTTTTT. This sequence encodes CASSFPSGELFF.